The T cell receptor beta chain described here comes from a study of response to subunit inactivated influenza vaccine. This clonotype has a single count. What it binds is not known. Broader study findings: The study's authors posited that every seasonal influenza vaccination enlists few new T cells.

V was cut by 4 bases and J by 4 bases, with 10 bases left in between. The CDR3 consists of 13 residues. Using its own MiXCR run on the RT-PCR reads, TCRdb lists one record per CDR3 protein. The sample consists of some 540,000 distinct CDR3 sequences, approximately 24% of them appearing once. This sample also belongs to another study, concerning T cells expressing NK-cell markers. That paper states: Researchers built TCR beta cDNA using 5'RACE template switching with UMIs.

The sequence came from a man aged 50 or older who received an inactivated influenza vaccine. The chain recombines TRBV12-3 or TRBV12-4 with TRBJ2-5; D ambiguous. This specimen was CD4+ T cells sorted from PBMCs, taken less than 13 days after vaccination. The CDR3 nucleotides are TGTGCCAGCAGTTGGGCAGAGAGAGAGACCCAGTACTTC. It translates to CASSWAERETQYF.